This is a list of T cell receptor beta chains from one sample in a study of human T cells and chemical hapten exposure. MiXCR was run by TCRdb on the RACE reads, yielding one entry per CDR3 protein. Among some 350,000 distinct CDR3 sequences, about 6% were seen once, and the ten largest hold approximately 5.4%. Sequencing used whole blood, obtained in connection with sensitization to the hapten diphenylcyclopropenone (DPC). These receptors came from a woman between 18 and 29 years old with alopecia areata. Some clones in this sample may be carry-over from other donors' samples. Both conserved end residues are trimmed from each CDR3. Each record gives: J gene, CDR3 length, V gene, CDR3 protein.

J gene: TRBJ2-1
CDR3 length: 13
V gene: TRBV28
CDR3 protein: ASSYSGQGNNEQF

J gene: TRBJ1-5
CDR3 length: 12
V gene: TRBV7-2
CDR3 protein: ASSLDPPYQPQH

J gene: TRBJ2-7
CDR3 length: 10
V gene: TRBV28
CDR3 protein: ASRATGVEQY

J gene: TRBJ1-1
CDR3 length: 12
V gene: TRBV12-3/TRBV12-4
CDR3 protein: ASRATGLDTEAF

J gene: TRBJ1-1
CDR3 length: 11
V gene: TRBV6-5
CDR3 protein: ASSSGTVAEAF

J gene: TRBJ1-5
CDR3 length: 14
V gene: TRBV12-3/TRBV12-4
CDR3 protein: ASSLRQGAGNQPQH

J gene: TRBJ2-2
CDR3 length: 13
V gene: TRBV2
CDR3 protein: ARQKKLANTGELF

J gene: TRBJ2-7
CDR3 length: 9
V gene: TRBV20-1
CDR3 protein: SASTSYEQY

J gene: TRBJ2-3
CDR3 length: 12
V gene: TRBV4-2
CDR3 protein: ASSQERVTDTQY

J gene: TRBJ1-2
CDR3 length: 10
V gene: TRBV6-5
CDR3 protein: ASGGGYYGYT

J gene: TRBJ2-3
CDR3 length: 14
V gene: TRBV6-5
CDR3 protein: ASSSVPSGGADTQY

J gene: TRBJ1-6
CDR3 length: 13
V gene: TRBV7-6
CDR3 protein: ASSLESQPLSPLH

J gene: TRBJ1-6
CDR3 length: 12
V gene: TRBV18
CDR3 protein: ASSPETGNSPLH

J gene: TRBJ2-1
CDR3 length: 16
V gene: TRBV7-2
CDR3 protein: ASSPRGRGGLSYNEQF

J gene: TRBJ1-2
CDR3 length: 11
V gene: TRBV7-3
CDR3 protein: ASSSQRGSGYT

J gene: TRBJ2-2
CDR3 length: 13
V gene: TRBV29-1
CDR3 protein: SVRGGQGDTGELF

J gene: TRBJ2-6
CDR3 length: 12
V gene: TRBV12-3/TRBV12-4
CDR3 protein: ASSGVAGANVLT